This TCR beta chain was sequenced in a study of cytotoxic CD8 clonotypes in ibrutinib-treated CLL. For the study at large: Patients: 11 to 12 relapsed/refractory, some 16 treatment-naive, 17 to 18 IGHV unmutated. Study results and caveats: Private clonotypes, not public ones, expanded at ibrutinib response. A rise in clonality was seen at ibrutinib response, and a fall back toward baseline was seen at progression.

About this clone itself: The antigen remains unidentified.

This CDR3 is 13 amino acids long. Per the germline V gene, CDR1 is MNHNY and CDR2 is SVGAGI (reference sequence). The ends lost 6 bases at V and 3 bases at J; junction bases unmatched: 4. Produced via immunoSEQ multiplex PCR; TCRdb's table is partial and in-frame only. The data contain some 85,000 clones, 60% to 80% of them singletons. Investigators sourced around 1.9 micrograms of genomic DNA from cryopreserved PBMCs for TCR beta libraries. The V call is TRBV6-6, the J call TRBJ2-7; 8 nucleotides match TRBD1. This receptor was obtained from a human donor with chronic lymphocytic leukemia. The specimen was PBMCs, collected after 24 months of ibrutinib treatment. The CDR3 region has the DNA TGTGCCAGCAGACGTGACAGGGGCTACGAGCAGTACTTC. Protein product: CASRRDRGYEQYF.